These 20 T cell receptor beta chains were all obtained from the same sample, sequenced in a study of vaccination and CD4 T cells after COVID-19. Cultured CD4+ T cells had their DNA profiled by the Oncomine TCR Beta short-read assay. Via MiXCR, TCRdb re-called the PCR reads, giving one row per CDR3 protein. The profile shows approximately 16,000 distinct CDR3 sequences, about two fifths of them singletons. Treatment described: approximately 11-day PBMC culture with coronavirus spike peptide pools or control peptides (ViraFEST assay). These receptors lack a known antigen. The sample in question was CD4+ T cells from blood, cultured in vitro, obtained after SARS-CoV-2 vaccination. These receptors were collected from a human donor who had recovered from COVID-19.

DNA for the CDR3: TGTGCCAGCAGCCAAGAACAAGCTAGCGGGAGTTACGAGCAGTACTTC. Protein product: CASSQEQASGSYEQYF. The chain has TRBV4-2 and TRBJ2-7, with 10 bases lining up with TRBD2. Germline lookup yields CDR1 LGHNA and CDR2 YNFKEQ. Trimming cost V 0 bases and J 4 bases; bases outside gene matches: 6. CDR3 length: 16 residues.

This clonotype was counted between two and nine times. CDR3 protein: CSASQPGTGELFF. The CDR3 DNA sequence: TGCAGTGCTAGTCAGCCGGGGACCGGGGAGCTGTTTTTT. The chain carries TRBV20-1 and TRBJ2-2; possible D gene TRBD2, 5 bases. Germline values: CDR1 DFQATT, CDR2 SNEGSKA (reference sequence). V was cut by 3 bases and J by 5 bases, with 10 bases left in between. The CDR3 totals 13 residues.

V is TRBV28 and J is TRBJ1-2; maybe TRBD1 (5 bases). The CDR3 contains 12 residues. Trimming pared 2 bases from V and 6 bases from J, leaving 7 bases between. Germline V gene sequence: CDR1 MDHEN, CDR2 SYDVKM. CDR3 loop: CASSLLGDGYTF. The CDR3 coding sequence is TGTGCCAGCAGTTTACTAGGGGATGGCTACACCTTC.

This clonotype was detected only a few times. The V gene is TRBV10-3, the J gene TRBJ1-5; the match to TRBD1 covers 7 bases. This CDR3 contains 16 residues. The V and J ends lost 0 bases and 3 bases, in that order; junction bases with no gene match: 5. Germline assignment: CDR1 ENHRY and CDR2 SYGVKD. The CDR3: CAISESSGQLNQPQHF. For the CDR3, the DNA is TGTGCCATCAGTGAGTCCTCGGGACAGCTCAATCAGCCCCAGCATTTT.

V is TRBV4-1 and J is TRBJ1-2, with 8 bases fitting TRBD1. Germline V gene lookup returns CDR1 MGHRA and CDR2 YSYEKL. With V trimmed by 0 bases and J by 7 bases, 7 bases remained unmatched. There are 15 residues in the CDR3. CDR3 in DNA: TGCGCCAGCAGCCAAGATTCCTCAGGGGGCTTTGGCTACACCTTC. Translated: CASSQDSSGGFGYTF.

This clonotype was counted between two and nine times. The chain couples TRBV20-1 to TRBJ2-7; D is unresolved. Trimming cost V 1 base and J 0 bases, with 7 bases left between them. The CDR3 has 13 amino acids. Germline V gene data show CDR1 as DFQATT and CDR2 as SNEGSKA (reference sequence). CDR3 in amino acids: CSARVGSSYEQYF. The CDR3 nucleotides read TGCAGTGCTAGAGTAGGCAGCTCCTACGAGCAGTACTTC.

The rearrangement joins TRBV6-2 or TRBV6-3 to TRBJ1-1; D not certain. Per germline, CDR1 MNHEY and CDR2 SVGEGT. V dropped 5 bases and J dropped 4 bases, with 11 bases sitting between them. The CDR3 loop spans 13 amino acids. CDR3 protein: CASSRPGRTEAFF. The CDR3 DNA reads as TGTGCCAGCAGTCGACCGGGCCGCACTGAAGCTTTCTTT.

This clonotype has more than one count but fewer than ten. The rearrangement uses TRBV7-2 and TRBJ2-3, with unresolved D. The V gene lost 5 bases and the J gene lost 6 bases, with 6 bases spanning the gap. Germline CDR1 and CDR2: SGHTA and FQGNSA. The CDR3 runs to 11 residues. CDR3: CASSVLDTQYF. The CDR3 DNA sequence: TGTGCCAGCAGCGTATTGGATACGCAGTATTTT.

The gene calls are TRBV7-2 and TRBJ2-1, with TRBD2 matching over 9 bases. Germline values: CDR1 SGHTA, CDR2 FQGNSA. The CDR3 covers 16 residues. Losses at the gene ends were 0 bases for V and 6 bases for J; bases not matched to a gene: 6. DNA of the CDR3: TGTGCCAGCAGCTTAGCGAGGACTAGCGCGCTCAATGAGCAGTTCTTC. Residues: CASSLARTSALNEQFF.

The chain links TRBV11-2 to TRBJ2-1; D is uncertain. The ends were cut back, 1 base at V and 7 bases at J, with 11 bases in the middle. CDR3 length: 14 amino acids. Germline lookup yields CDR1 SGHAT and CDR2 FQNNGV. CDR3 amino acids: CASSLVLDGNEQFF. The CDR3 DNA reads TGTGCCAGCAGCTTAGTGTTGGATGGGAATGAGCAGTTCTTC.

V usage is TRBV19 and J usage is TRBJ1-1; D unclear. V was trimmed by 4 bases and J by 1 base, leaving 10 bases between them. This CDR3 comprises 14 residues. The germline CDR1 and CDR2 sequences are LNHDA and SQIVND (reference sequence). The CDR3 DNA is TGTGCCAGTAGTAGGCAGGCGGGGAACACTGAAGCTTTCTTT. Translating gives CASSRQAGNTEAFF.

This chain links TRBV7-3 with TRBJ2-1, with D perhaps TRBD1 or TRBD2 (5 bases each). Trimming shortened V by 1 base and J by 1 base, and 11 bases separated the two germline ends. Germline V gene sequence: CDR1 SGHTA, CDR2 FQGTGA. The CDR3 is made up of 16 amino acids. The CDR3 protein is CASSLRGPRSYNEQFF. CDR3 coding DNA: TGTGCCAGCAGCTTAAGGGGACCCCGGTCCTACAATGAGCAGTTCTTC.

The chain employs TRBV7-8 and TRBJ2-7; TRBD1 might be the D (5 bases). CDR1 is SGHVS and CDR2 is FQNEAQ in the germline V gene. Trimming removed 3 bases at V and 5 bases at J, with 14 bases between. There are 14 residues in the CDR3. CDR3 bases: TGTGCCAGCAGCTTGGGCAGGGTAAGCCACGAGCAGTACTTC. As protein: CASSLGRVSHEQYF.

The rearrangement uses TRBV7-2 and TRBJ2-3; a weak D match, TRBD1 (5 bases). This CDR3 is built from 14 residues. Germline CDR1 is SGHTA and CDR2 is FQGNSA. Trimming left V 3 bases short and J 5 bases short, with 12 bases between. The chain's CDR3 is CASSLGPSRDTQYF. In DNA form, the CDR3 reads TGTGCCAGCAGCTTGGGGCCCTCACGAGATACGCAGTATTTT.

This clonotype is deemed medium-sized. This sequence joins TRBV6-1 and TRBJ1-1; 9 bases line up with TRBD1. The V and J ends lost 10 bases and 4 bases, in that order; junction bases with no gene match: 10. The CDR3 loop spans 14 amino acids. Germline V gene lookup returns CDR1 MNHNS and CDR2 SASEGT. Here the CDR3 DNA reads TGTGCCACCTCGACAGGGGGGGAGAGCACTGAAGCTTTCTTT. Residues: CATSTGGESTEAFF.

The chain links TRBV20-1 to TRBJ2-1; D is perhaps TRBD2 (6 bases). CDR1 DFQATT and CDR2 SNEGSKA come from the germline V gene (reference sequence). This CDR3 is 16 amino acids long. V lost 0 bases to trimming and J lost 7 bases, with 19 bases between them. As DNA, the CDR3 is TGCAGTGCTAGAGATCCAGGACCTAGTGGGAGGAATGAGCAGTTCTTC. It yields the protein CSARDPGPSGRNEQFF.

V is TRBV5-8 and J is TRBJ2-1; no reliable D call. The germline V and J ends were trimmed by 5 bases and 6 bases, with 18 bases remaining between them. CDR3 size: 15 residues. Germline values: CDR1 SGHTS, CDR2 YDEGEE. The CDR3 region is CASSARDAPSNEQFF. In DNA form, the CDR3 reads TGTGCCAGCAGTGCCCGTGACGCCCCGAGCAATGAGCAGTTCTTC.

This clonotype was picked up a small number of times. This chain joins TRBV20-1 and TRBJ2-7; the D is unclear. V dropped 5 bases and J dropped 3 bases, with 14 bases sitting between them. CDR1 is DFQATT and CDR2 is SNEGSKA in the germline V gene (reference sequence). The CDR3 is 13 residues long. The CDR3 reads CSARTHEYYEQYF. The CDR3 DNA is TGCAGTGCTCGAACTCACGAGTACTACGAGCAGTACTTC.

V and J are TRBV20-1 and TRBJ1-5, with D possibly matching TRBD1 (5 bases). Trimming cost V 6 bases and J 0 bases, with 15 bases left between them. The CDR3 totals 15 residues. CDR1 and CDR2 (germline): DFQATT, SNEGSKA (reference sequence). CDR3 protein: CSANSGGNSNQPQHF. In DNA form, the CDR3 reads TGCAGTGCCAACAGCGGGGGGAATAGCAATCAGCCCCAGCATTTT.

The J gene is TRBJ2-1, the V gene TRBV7-6; 9 bases map to TRBD2. The CDR3 totals 15 residues. V trimming: 3 bases; J trimming: 9 bases; junction bases outside the gene matches: 9. The germline V gene encodes CDR1 SGHVS and CDR2 FNYEAQ. CDR3 sequence (DNA): TGTGCCAGCAGCTTCGCGGGAGGGTGGGTGGGTGAGCAGTTCTTC. Translated, it gives CASSFAGGWVGEQFF.